This T cell receptor beta chain was sequenced for a study of blood T cell repertoires in COVID-19. At the level of the study: COVID-19 samples collected from the United States, Italy and Spain covered acute and convalescent phases.

The germline V gene has CDR1 LGHNA and CDR2 YNFKEQ. This CDR3 has 15 residues. Trimming removed 0 bases at V and 1 base at J, with 9 bases between. In the source study's methods: Estimation of nucleated cell counts was performed using reference gene primer amplification. Produced via immunoSEQ multiplex PCR; TCRdb's table is partial and in-frame only. The V and J calls and clone size were taken over from that table, and D and trimming were inferred from the DNA. This table holds about 260,000 clones, around 84% found once. Those enrolled in Seattle joined during active infection and were followed longitudinally afterward.

The sequenced sample was peripheral blood. This clonotype was sampled from a woman between 55 and 75 years old with COVID-19, enrolled during active disease. The rearrangement uses TRBV4-2 and TRBJ1-1; D gene unclear. CDR3 bases: TGTGCCAGCAGCCAAGAAGAACACCCGAACACTGAAGCTTTCTTT. This sequence encodes CASSQEEHPNTEAFF.